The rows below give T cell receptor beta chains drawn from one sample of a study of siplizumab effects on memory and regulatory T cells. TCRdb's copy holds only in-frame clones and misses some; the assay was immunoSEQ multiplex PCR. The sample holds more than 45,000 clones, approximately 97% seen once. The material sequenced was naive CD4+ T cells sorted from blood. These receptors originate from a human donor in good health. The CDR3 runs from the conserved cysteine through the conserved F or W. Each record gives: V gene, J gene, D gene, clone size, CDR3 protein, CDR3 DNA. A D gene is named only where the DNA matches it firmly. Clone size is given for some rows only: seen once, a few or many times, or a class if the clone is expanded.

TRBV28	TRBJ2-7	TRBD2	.	CASSGWEREGGYEQYF	TGTGCCAGCAGTGGTTGGGAGCGGGAGGGTGGGTACGAGCAGTACTTC
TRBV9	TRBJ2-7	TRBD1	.	CASSVVVRTGGRREQYF	TGTGCCAGCAGCGTAGTCGTAAGGACAGGGGGGCGAAGAGAGCAGTACTTC
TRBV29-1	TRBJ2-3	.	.	CSVVGGVVGDTDTQYF	TGCAGCGTTGTGGGGGGAGTGGTGGGAGACACAGATACGCAGTATTTT
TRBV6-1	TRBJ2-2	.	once	CASSERASANTGELFF	TGTGCCAGCAGTGAACGGGCTAGCGCGAACACCGGGGAGCTGTTTTTT
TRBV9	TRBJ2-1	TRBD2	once	CASSVGGGSYNEQFF	TGTGCCAGCAGCGTAGGGGGAGGGTCCTACAATGAGCAGTTCTTC
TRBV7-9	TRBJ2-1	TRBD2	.	CASSLAGGRVHNEQFF	TGTGCCAGCAGCTTAGCGGGCGGGAGGGTCCACAATGAGCAGTTCTTC
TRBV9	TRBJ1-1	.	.	CASSVSPDGTEAFF	TGTGCCAGCAGCGTCAGCCCCGATGGGACTGAAGCTTTCTTT
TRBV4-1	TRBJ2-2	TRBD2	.	CASSQVGEGIGELFF	TGCGCCAGCAGCCAAGTGGGGGAGGGTATCGGGGAGCTGTTTTTT
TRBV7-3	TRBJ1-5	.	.	CASSLGEDVDQPQHF	TGTGCCAGCAGCTTGGGGGAGGATGTGGATCAGCCCCAGCATTTT
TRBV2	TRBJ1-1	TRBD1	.	CASSVTGANTEAFF	TGTGCCAGCAGTGTGACAGGGGCGAACACTGAAGCTTTCTTT
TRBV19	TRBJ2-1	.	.	CASRHTQGFEWQFF	TGTGCCAGTAGGCATACACAGGGTTTCGAATGGCAGTTCTTC
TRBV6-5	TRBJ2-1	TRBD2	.	CASSYSGGSNEQFF	TGTGCCAGCAGTTACTCGGGAGGGTCCAATGAGCAGTTCTTC
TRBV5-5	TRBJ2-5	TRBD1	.	CASSSPGQQETQYF	TGTGCCAGCAGCTCCCCGGGACAGCAAGAGACCCAGTACTTC
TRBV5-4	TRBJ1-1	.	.	CASSLGKALNTEAFF	TGTGCCAGCAGCTTGGGTAAGGCCTTGAACACTGAAGCTTTCTTT
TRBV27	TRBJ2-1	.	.	CASREMGVGRGNEQFF	TGTGCCAGCAGGGAGATGGGGGTCGGGAGAGGGAATGAGCAGTTCTTC
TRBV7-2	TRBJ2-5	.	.	CASSLGGGLEETQYF	TGTGCCAGCAGCTTAGGTGGGGGGCTGGAAGAGACCCAGTACTTC
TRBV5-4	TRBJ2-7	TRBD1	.	CASSSLGQGGNEQYF	TGTGCCAGCAGCTCCCTAGGACAGGGAGGTAACGAGCAGTACTTC
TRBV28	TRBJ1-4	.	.	CASSSPSPGTGVEKLFF	TGTGCCAGCAGTTCACCCTCCCCCGGGACCGGCGTTGAAAAACTGTTTTTT
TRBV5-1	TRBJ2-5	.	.	CASNPDGGSETQYF	TGCGCCAGCAACCCGGACGGAGGTAGCGAGACCCAGTACTTC
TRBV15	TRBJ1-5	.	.	CATSRDIVVAQPQHF	TGTGCCACCAGCAGAGATATTGTAGTGGCGCAGCCCCAGCATTTT
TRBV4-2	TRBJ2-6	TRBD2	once	CASSQRLAGPSSGANVLTF	TGTGCCAGCAGCCAAAGACTAGCGGGACCAAGCTCTGGGGCCAACGTCCTGACTTTC
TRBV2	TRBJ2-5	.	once	CASSGGRESETQYF	TGTGCCAGCAGTGGGGGTCGGGAGAGTGAGACCCAGTACTTC
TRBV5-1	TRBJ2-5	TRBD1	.	CASSLSQGQIQETQYF	TGCGCCAGCAGCTTGTCTCAGGGACAGATCCAAGAGACCCAGTACTTC
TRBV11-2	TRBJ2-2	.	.	CASSLGLLAGELFF	TGTGCCAGCAGCTTAGGGCTCCTCGCCGGGGAGCTGTTTTTT
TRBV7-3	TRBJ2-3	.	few	CASSFYGDTQYF	TGTGCCAGCAGCTTTTATGGAGATACGCAGTATTTT
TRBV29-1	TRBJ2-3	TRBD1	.	CSVGTGTGWADTQYF	TGCAGCGTGGGAACCGGGACAGGGTGGGCAGATACGCAGTATTTT
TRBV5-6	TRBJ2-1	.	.	CASSLAGGMVGQFF	TGTGCCAGCAGCTTGGCTGGGGGGATGGTTGGGCAGTTCTTC
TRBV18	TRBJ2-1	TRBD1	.	CASSPPGQYNEQFF	TGTGCCAGCTCACCTCCGGGACAGTACAATGAGCAGTTCTTC
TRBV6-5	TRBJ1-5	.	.	CASSRDIDQPQHF	TGTGCCAGCAGCCGGGACATCGATCAGCCCCAGCATTTT
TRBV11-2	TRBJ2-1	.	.	CASSLWPPGNEQFF	TGTGCCAGCAGCTTATGGCCGCCGGGTAATGAGCAGTTCTTC
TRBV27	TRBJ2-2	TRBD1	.	CASTRTGRGGELFF	TGTGCCAGCACCCGGACAGGGAGAGGCGGGGAGCTGTTTTTT
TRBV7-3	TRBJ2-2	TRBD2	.	CASSPASGIIGELFF	TGTGCCAGCAGTCCAGCTAGCGGGATTATCGGGGAGCTGTTTTTT
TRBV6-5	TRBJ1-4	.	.	CASSFSARGNEKLFF	TGTGCCAGCAGTTTCTCGGCCAGGGGAAATGAAAAACTGTTTTTT
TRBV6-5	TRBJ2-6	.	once	CASRRTLAGANVLTF	TGTGCCAGCAGGCGGACTTTAGCTGGGGCCAACGTCCTGACTTTC
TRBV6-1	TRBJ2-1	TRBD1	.	CASTQGVDEQFF	TGTGCCAGCACCCAGGGGGTGGATGAGCAGTTCTTC
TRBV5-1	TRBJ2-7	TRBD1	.	CASSSGTVLGEQYF	TGCGCCAGCAGCTCGGGGACAGTTCTGGGCGAGCAGTACTTC
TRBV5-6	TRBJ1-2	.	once	CASSLSGGYTF	TGTGCCAGCAGCTTAAGCGGTGGCTACACCTTC
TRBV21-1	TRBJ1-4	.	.	CASSTSGTHKNEKLFF	TGTGCCAGCAGCACGTCCGGGACACATAAAAATGAAAAACTGTTTTTT
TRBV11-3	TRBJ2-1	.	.	CASSLGAQGEQFF	TGTGCCAGCAGCTTAGGCGCTCAGGGTGAGCAGTTCTTC
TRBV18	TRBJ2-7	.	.	CASSPSTGISYEQYF	TGTGCCAGCTCACCAAGTACAGGGATAAGTTACGAGCAGTACTTC
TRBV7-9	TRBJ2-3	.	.	CASSLFKGRRTDTQYF	TGTGCCAGCAGCTTATTTAAGGGGAGGAGGACAGATACGCAGTATTTT
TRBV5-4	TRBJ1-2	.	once	CASSLVGADRGGYTF	TGTGCCAGCAGCTTGGTAGGGGCCGACCGTGGCGGCTACACCTTC
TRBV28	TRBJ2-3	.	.	CASSVSWDTQYF	TGTGCCAGCAGTGTATCTTGGGATACGCAGTATTTT
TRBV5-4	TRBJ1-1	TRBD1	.	CASSIKTGVNTEAFF	TGTGCCAGCAGCATAAAGACAGGGGTGAACACTGAAGCTTTCTTT
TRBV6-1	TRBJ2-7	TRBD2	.	CASSASGRTYEQYF	TGTGCCAGCAGTGCCAGCGGGAGAACCTACGAGCAGTACTTC
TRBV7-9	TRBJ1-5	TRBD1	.	CASSQGDLVDRSNQPQHF	TGTGCCAGCAGCCAGGGGGACCTCGTCGACAGAAGCAATCAGCCCCAGCATTTT
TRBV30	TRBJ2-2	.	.	CAQGRGHGELFF	TGTGCTCAAGGGCGGGGGCACGGGGAGCTGTTTTTT
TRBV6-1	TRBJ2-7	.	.	CASRRHRQSYEQYF	TGTGCCAGCAGGAGACACCGACAGTCTTACGAGCAGTACTTC
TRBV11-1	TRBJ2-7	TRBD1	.	CASSPAGTGRHEQYF	TGTGCCAGCAGCCCAGCCGGGACAGGGAGGCACGAGCAGTACTTC
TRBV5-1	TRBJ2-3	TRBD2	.	CASSLVGDYINTQYF	TGCGCCAGCAGTCTTGTGGGGGACTATATTAATACGCAGTATTTT